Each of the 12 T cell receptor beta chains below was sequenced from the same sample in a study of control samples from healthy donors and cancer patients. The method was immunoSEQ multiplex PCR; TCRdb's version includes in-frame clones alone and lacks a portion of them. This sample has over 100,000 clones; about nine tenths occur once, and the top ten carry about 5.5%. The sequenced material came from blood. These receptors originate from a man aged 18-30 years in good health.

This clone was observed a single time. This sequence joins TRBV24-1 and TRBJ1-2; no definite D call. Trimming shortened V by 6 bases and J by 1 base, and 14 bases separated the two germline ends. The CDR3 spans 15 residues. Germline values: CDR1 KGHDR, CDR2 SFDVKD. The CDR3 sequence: CATSPWKYYNYGYTF. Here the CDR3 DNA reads TGTGCCACCAGTCCATGGAAGTATTATAACTATGGCTACACCTTC.

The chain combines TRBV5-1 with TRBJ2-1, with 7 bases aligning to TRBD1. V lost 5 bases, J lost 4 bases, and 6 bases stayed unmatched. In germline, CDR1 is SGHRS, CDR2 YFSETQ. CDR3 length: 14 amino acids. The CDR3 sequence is CASRTGMTYNEQFF. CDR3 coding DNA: TGCGCCAGCAGGACAGGGATGACGTACAATGAGCAGTTCTTC.

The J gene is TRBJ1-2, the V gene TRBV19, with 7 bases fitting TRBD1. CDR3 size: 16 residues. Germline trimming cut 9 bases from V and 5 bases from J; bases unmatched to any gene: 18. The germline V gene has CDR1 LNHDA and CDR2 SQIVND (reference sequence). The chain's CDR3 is CASRDSDSQQAYGYTF. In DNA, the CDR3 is TGTGCCAGCAGGGACAGCGACAGCCAACAGGCATATGGCTACACCTTC.

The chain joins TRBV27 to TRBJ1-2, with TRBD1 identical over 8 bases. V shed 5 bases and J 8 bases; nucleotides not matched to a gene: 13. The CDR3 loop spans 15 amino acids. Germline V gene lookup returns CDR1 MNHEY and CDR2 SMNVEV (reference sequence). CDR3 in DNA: TGTGCCAGCAGTCGGACAGGGACCCTCCTAGTAGGCTACACCTTC. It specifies CASSRTGTLLVGYTF.

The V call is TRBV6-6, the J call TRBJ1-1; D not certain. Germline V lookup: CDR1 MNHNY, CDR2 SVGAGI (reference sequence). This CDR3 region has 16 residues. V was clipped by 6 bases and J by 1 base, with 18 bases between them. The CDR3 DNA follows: TGTGCCAGCAGACCACGAGCCGGTCCGTGGAACACTGAAGCTTTCTTT. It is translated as CASRPRAGPWNTEAFF.

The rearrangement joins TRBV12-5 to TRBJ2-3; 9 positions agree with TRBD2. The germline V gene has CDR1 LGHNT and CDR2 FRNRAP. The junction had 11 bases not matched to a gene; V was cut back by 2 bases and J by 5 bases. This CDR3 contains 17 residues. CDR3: CASGLSSSGVMGDTQYF. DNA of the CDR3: TGTGCTAGTGGTTTGTCCTCTAGCGGGGTAATGGGAGATACGCAGTATTTT. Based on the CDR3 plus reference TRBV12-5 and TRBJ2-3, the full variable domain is DARVTQTPRHKVTEMGQEVTMRCQPILGHNTVFWYRQTMMQGLELLAYFRNRAPLDDSGMPKDRFSAEMPDATLATLKIQPSEPRDSAVYFCASGLSSSGVMGDTQYFGPGTRLTVL.

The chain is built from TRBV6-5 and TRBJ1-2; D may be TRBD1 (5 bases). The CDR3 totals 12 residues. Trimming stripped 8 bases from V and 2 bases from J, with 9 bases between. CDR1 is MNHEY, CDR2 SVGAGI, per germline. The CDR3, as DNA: TGTGCCAGCTCAGAGGGGAACTATGGCTACACCTTC. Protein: CASSEGNYGYTF.

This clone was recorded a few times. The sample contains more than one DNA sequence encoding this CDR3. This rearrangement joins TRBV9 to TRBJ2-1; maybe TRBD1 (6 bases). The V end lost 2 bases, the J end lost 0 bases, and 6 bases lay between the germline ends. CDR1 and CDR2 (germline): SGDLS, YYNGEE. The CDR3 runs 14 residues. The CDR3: CASSVDSSYNEQFF. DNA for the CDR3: TGTGCCAGCAGCGTGGACAGCTCCTACAATGAGCAGTTCTTC. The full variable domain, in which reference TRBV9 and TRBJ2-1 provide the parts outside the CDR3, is DSGVTQTPKHLITATGQRVTLRCSPRSGDLSVYWYQQSLDQGLQFLIQYYNGEERAKGNILERFSAQQFPDLHSELNLSSLELGDSALYFCASSVDSSYNEQFFGPGTRLTVL.

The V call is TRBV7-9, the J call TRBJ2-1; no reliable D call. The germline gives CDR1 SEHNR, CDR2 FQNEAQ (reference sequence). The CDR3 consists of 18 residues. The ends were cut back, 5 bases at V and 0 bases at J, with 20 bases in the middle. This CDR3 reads CASSPRPRTNSSYNEQFF. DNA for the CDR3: TGTGCCAGCAGCCCGAGGCCCAGGACGAATAGCTCCTACAATGAGCAGTTCTTC.

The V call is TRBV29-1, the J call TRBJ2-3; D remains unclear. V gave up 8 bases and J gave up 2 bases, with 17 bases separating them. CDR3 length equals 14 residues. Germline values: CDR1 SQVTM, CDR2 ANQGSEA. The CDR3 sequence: CSTNGPQTTDTQYF. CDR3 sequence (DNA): TGCAGCACCAACGGGCCCCAAACCACAGATACGCAGTATTTT.

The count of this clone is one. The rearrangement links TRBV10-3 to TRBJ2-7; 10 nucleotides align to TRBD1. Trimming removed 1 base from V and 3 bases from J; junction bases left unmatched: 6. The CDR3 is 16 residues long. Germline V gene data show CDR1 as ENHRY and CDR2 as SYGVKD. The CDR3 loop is CAISEYRDRGVYEQYF. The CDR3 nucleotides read TGTGCCATCAGTGAGTACCGGGACAGGGGCGTCTACGAGCAGTACTTC.

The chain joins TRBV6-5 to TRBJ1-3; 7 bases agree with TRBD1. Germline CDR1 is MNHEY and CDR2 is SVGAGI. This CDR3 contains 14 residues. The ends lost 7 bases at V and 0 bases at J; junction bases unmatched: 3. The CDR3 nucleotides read TGTGCCAGCATCGGGACAGCCTCTGGAAACACCATATATTTT. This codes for CASIGTASGNTIYF.